This passage covers 23 T cell receptor beta chains from one sample sequenced in a study of T-cell reconstitution after alpha-beta-depleted transplantation in children. The authors prepared the TCRbeta library with unique molecular identifiers. MiXCR, run by TCRdb on the PCR reads, gives a single entry per CDR3 protein. The sample holds 350,000 to 500,000 distinct CDR3 sequences, roughly 43% seen once. The sequenced sample was PBMCs, obtained before TCRalphabeta/CD19-depleted stem cell transplant. The receptors come from a girl aged 2-10 years with aplastic anemia, due to receive a stem cell transplant.

The chain combines TRBV5-1 with TRBJ2-3; 8 positions match TRBD2. The CDR3 covers 14 residues. V was clipped by 6 bases and J by 4 bases; unmatched bases: 7. Germline V lookup: CDR1 SGHRS, CDR2 YFSETQ. The CDR3 DNA sequence: TGCGCCAGCACCGGGACTAGGGACTCAGATACGCAGTATTTT. It encodes CASTGTRDSDTQYF.

The V call is TRBV20-1, the J call TRBJ2-1, with 8 positions matching TRBD2. The V segment lost 5 bases and the J segment 7 bases; nucleotides outside the gene matches: 7. CDR1 and CDR2 (germline): DFQATT, SNEGSKA (reference sequence). This CDR3 has 13 amino acids. The chain's CDR3 is CSAPGLGVNEQFF. The CDR3 bases are TGCAGTGCTCCGGGACTAGGGGTAAATGAGCAGTTCTTC.

The chain is built from TRBV5-1 and TRBJ2-1; 7 bases align to TRBD1. With 0 bases clipped from V and 2 bases from J, the junction kept 8 bases outside the gene matches. The CDR3 totals 17 residues. CDR1 is SGHRS and CDR2 is YFSETQ in the germline V gene. In nucleotides, the CDR3 is TGCGCCAGCAGCTTGGGGAAAAGGACAGGAGCCTACAATGAGCAGTTCTTC. As protein: CASSLGKRTGAYNEQFF.

The gene calls are TRBV6-2 or TRBV6-3 and TRBJ2-3; 7 bases fit TRBD2. The CDR3 has 17 amino acids. V shed 6 bases, J shed 3 bases, and the junction held 15 bases outside the gene matches. CDR1 is MNHEY and CDR2 is SVGEGT in the germline V gene. The CDR3 reads CASSDIPGGRSTDTQYF. The CDR3 DNA is TGTGCCAGCAGCGATATTCCGGGAGGCCGCTCGACAGATACGCAGTATTTT.

This clonotype was seen at least ten times. The rearrangement joins TRBV20-1 to TRBJ2-5; D remains unclear. Trimming cost V 0 bases and J 0 bases, with 5 bases left between them. The germline V gene encodes CDR1 DFQATT and CDR2 SNEGSKA (reference sequence). There are 13 residues in the CDR3. The CDR3 DNA sequence: TGCAGTGCTAGAGATGGGCACCAAGAGACCCAGTACTTC. It codes for CSARDGHQETQYF.

This clonotype was seen repeatedly, ten times or more. The gene calls are TRBV20-1 and TRBJ2-1; D unclear. This CDR3 has 12 amino acids. The germline gives CDR1 DFQATT, CDR2 SNEGSKA (reference sequence). V lost 0 bases and J 10 bases, leaving 10 bases between the germline ends. The CDR3, as DNA: TGCAGTGCTAGAGAAGGTGGACCCGAGCAGTTCTTC. Amino acids: CSAREGGPEQFF.

The chain is built from TRBV6-4 and TRBJ1-1; TRBD1 is a possible D gene (6 bases). The CDR3 is made up of 14 amino acids. Germline loops: CDR1 MRHNA, CDR2 SNTAGT. V was clipped by 9 bases and J by 7 bases, with 21 bases between them. CDR3 nucleotides: TGTGCCAGTTCCGCTTCGGGGGGGGCTGTTGAAGCTTTCTTT. Protein sequence: CASSASGGAVEAFF.

This clonotype was counted many times. J is TRBJ1-1 and V is TRBV20-1; tentative D call: TRBD1 (6 bases). Germline V CDR1 and CDR2: DFQATT, SNEGSKA (reference sequence). The CDR3 sequence is 15 residues long. Trimming left V 6 bases short and J 5 bases short, with 22 bases between. CDR3 DNA: TGCAGTGCAAGGGGGAACGAGGGGGGCGAGACTGAAGCTTTCTTT. Its translation is CSARGNEGGETEAFF.

The chain links TRBV6-1 to TRBJ2-7; D not certain. The CDR3 consists of 14 residues. Germline V gene data show CDR1 as MNHNS and CDR2 as SASEGT. Between the trimmed V and J ends, which lost 4 bases and 0 bases, there was a span of 10 bases. This chain's CDR3 is CASSGRTVSYEQYF. CDR3 nucleotides: TGTGCCAGCAGTGGACGGACGGTCTCCTACGAGCAGTACTTC.

This clonotype occurred many times. The genes are TRBV18 and TRBJ2-7; D possibly corresponds to TRBD2 (6 bases). The V end lost 2 bases, the J end lost 3 bases, and 11 bases lay between the germline ends. Germline CDR1 KGHSH, CDR2 LQKENI. This CDR3 has 14 residues. CDR3: CASSPRTGDYEQYF. CDR3 sequence (DNA): TGTGCCAGCTCACCAAGGACGGGAGACTACGAGCAGTACTTC.

The V call is TRBV28, the J call TRBJ1-1, with D unresolved. Germline lookup yields CDR1 MDHEN and CDR2 SYDVKM. The CDR3 length is 14 residues. V dropped 5 bases and J dropped 1 base, with 11 bases sitting between them. DNA for the CDR3: TGTGCCAGCAGTCCTCAACCCCGGAACACTGAAGCTTTCTTT. It specifies CASSPQPRNTEAFF.

This chain links TRBV12-3 or TRBV12-4 with TRBJ1-1, with D tentatively TRBD1 (5 bases). CDR3 length equals 13 residues. V lost 6 bases, J lost 8 bases, and 16 bases lay in between. The DNA for the CDR3 is TGTGCCAGCAGCGCCGGGACCGGCTACGAAGCTTTCTTT. The encoded protein is CASSAGTGYEAFF.

The chain combines TRBV7-8 with TRBJ1-1; no clear D. Germline V gives CDR1 SGHVS, CDR2 FQNEAQ. The CDR3 is 16 amino acids. Trimming cost V 5 bases and J 0 bases, with 16 bases left between them. DNA for the CDR3: TGTGCCAGCAGCCTAATCACGGCAGACATGAACACTGAAGCTTTCTTT. Its protein is CASSLITADMNTEAFF.

V gene TRBV7-2 combines with J gene TRBJ2-1, with 8 bases fitting TRBD1. The J segment lost 7 bases and the V segment lost 0 bases, leaving 5 bases of the junction unmatched. Germline V lookup: CDR1 SGHTA, CDR2 FQGNSA. The CDR3 contains 15 residues. DNA of the CDR3: TGTGCCAGCAGCTTAGCGACAGGGGCGGGGAATGAGCAGTTCTTC. This gives the protein CASSLATGAGNEQFF. Full variable domain (remainder filled in from reference TRBV7-2 and TRBJ2-1): GAGVSQSPSNKVTEKGKDVELRCDPISGHTALYWYRQSLGQGLEFLIYFQGNSAPDKSGLPSDRFSAERTGGSVSTLTIQRTQQEDSAVYLCASSLATGAGNEQFFGPGTRLTVL.

V and J are TRBV28 and TRBJ2-7, with a possible D match to TRBD1 (6 bases). The CDR3 is 15 residues long. Germline V CDR1 and CDR2: MDHEN, SYDVKM. The V and J ends lost 5 bases and 2 bases respectively, with 16 bases between them. The CDR3 loop reads CASSTRGVRAYEQYF. CDR3 in DNA: TGTGCCAGCAGTACCAGGGGAGTTAGGGCCTACGAGCAGTACTTC.

The chain joins TRBV5-1 to TRBJ2-7; D tentatively reads TRBD1 or TRBD2 (6 bases each). The ends were cut back, 5 bases at V and 0 bases at J, with 12 bases in the middle. Looked up from germline, CDR1 is SGHRS and CDR2 is YFSETQ. This CDR3 spans 14 amino acids. The CDR3 DNA follows: TGCGCCAGCAGATTAGGGGGGCCCTCCTACGAGCAGTACTTC. This sequence encodes CASRLGGPSYEQYF.

As DNA, the CDR3 is TGTGCCAGCAGTTTAGCGGGGGGGGTGGTCGGGGAGCTGTTTTTT. Its translation is CASSLAGGVVGELFF. V and J are TRBV6-5 and TRBJ2-2; 11 bases line up with TRBD2. The CDR3 runs 15 residues. The V gene's germline CDR1 is MNHEY and CDR2 SVGAGI. The V and J ends lost 4 bases and 7 bases, in that order; junction bases with no gene match: 5.

In this sample, this clonotype turned up many times. The chain links TRBV12-3 or TRBV12-4 to TRBJ1-6; 7 bases agree with TRBD1. With 6 bases clipped from V and 13 bases from J, the junction kept 9 bases outside the gene matches. The CDR3 runs 13 residues. The CDR3 bases are TGTGCCAGCAGACCTCGAGGGACAGCCCCCCTCCACTTT. Protein: CASRPRGTAPLHF.

V gene TRBV20-1 combines with J gene TRBJ2-7; 9 bases map to TRBD2. V dropped 3 bases and J dropped 5; count of bases not matched to a gene: 5. CDR3 length: 13 amino acids. Per germline, CDR1 DFQATT and CDR2 SNEGSKA (reference sequence). In DNA form, the CDR3 reads TGCAGTGCTAGTGGGCTAGCGGGGCACGAGCAGTACTTC. This gives the protein CSASGLAGHEQYF.

V gene TRBV30 combines with J gene TRBJ2-7; 8 bases are shared with TRBD2. With V trimmed by 2 bases and J by 6 bases, 9 bases remained unmatched. This CDR3 is built from 14 residues. Germline V gene data show CDR1 as GTSNPN and CDR2 as SVGIG (reference sequence). The CDR3 DNA sequence: TGTGCCTGGAGTCCCCCGGGACTAGGGGCCGAGCAGTACTTC. As protein: CAWSPPGLGAEQYF. Complete variable domain (other parts from reference TRBV30 and TRBJ2-7): SQTIHQWPATLVQPVGSPLSLECTVEGTSNPNLYWYRQAAGRGLQLLFYSVGIGQISSEVPQNLSASRPQDRQFILSSKKLLLSDSGFYLCAWSPPGLGAEQYFGPGTRLTVT.

This clonotype was counted a few times. The V call is TRBV20-1, the J call TRBJ2-1; 8 nucleotides match TRBD2. CDR1 and CDR2 (germline): DFQATT, SNEGSKA (reference sequence). This CDR3 has 15 residues. V lost 1 base and J lost 4; bases outside the gene matches: 6. CDR3 in DNA: TGCAGTGCTAGAGGTGGTAGCGGGGTTTACAATGAGCAGTTCTTC. Translating it yields CSARGGSGVYNEQFF.

Many counts were recorded for this clonotype. V gene TRBV9 combines with J gene TRBJ2-2; D not resolved. Germline V lookup: CDR1 SGDLS, CDR2 YYNGEE. This CDR3 has 14 amino acids. V gave up 0 bases and J gave up 5 bases, with 8 bases separating them. The CDR3 spells CASSVVDGTGELFF. The CDR3 DNA is TGTGCCAGCAGCGTAGTGGACGGAACCGGGGAGCTGTTTTTT.

This clonotype has a count of ten or more. This chain links TRBV20-1 with TRBJ2-7; D may correspond to TRBD1 or TRBD2 (6 bases each). The germline gives CDR1 DFQATT, CDR2 SNEGSKA (reference sequence). V lost 5 bases to trimming and J lost 11 bases, with 16 bases between them. CDR3 length: 11 residues. CDR3 sequence reads: CSAYFDRTKYF. The CDR3 coding sequence is TGCAGTGCTTATTTTGACAGGACTAAGTACTTC.